This T cell receptor beta chain emerged from a study of CD8+CD57+ T cells in acquired aplastic anemia. Study context: Quantities of DNA derived from sorted CD4+ and CD8+ cells averaged 3.2 ug.

From germline, CDR1 is DFQATT and CDR2 SNEGSKA (reference sequence). The CDR3 extends over 15 amino acids. Germline trimming cut 2 bases from V and 4 bases from J; bases unmatched to any gene: 11. Patients sequenced had flow cytometry evidence of CD8+CD57+ cell expansion. Severe acquired aplastic anemia was diagnosed in all patients. Genomic DNA templated the TCR beta VDJ and CDR3 profiling. MiXCR, run by TCRdb on the reads, gives a single entry per CDR3 protein. The repertoire holds more than 150,000 distinct CDR3 sequences, with about 44% as singletons. What was sequenced was sorted CD4+, CD8+, or CD8+CD57+ T cells (not recorded which) from PBMCs. The V gene is TRBV20-1, the J gene TRBJ2-7; 7 nucleotides line up with TRBD1. The clonotype originates from a human donor with aplastic anemia. The CDR3 protein is CSARSLRTGGYEQYF. The CDR3 region has the DNA TGCAGTGCTAGAAGCCTTAGGACAGGAGGATACGAGCAGTACTTC.